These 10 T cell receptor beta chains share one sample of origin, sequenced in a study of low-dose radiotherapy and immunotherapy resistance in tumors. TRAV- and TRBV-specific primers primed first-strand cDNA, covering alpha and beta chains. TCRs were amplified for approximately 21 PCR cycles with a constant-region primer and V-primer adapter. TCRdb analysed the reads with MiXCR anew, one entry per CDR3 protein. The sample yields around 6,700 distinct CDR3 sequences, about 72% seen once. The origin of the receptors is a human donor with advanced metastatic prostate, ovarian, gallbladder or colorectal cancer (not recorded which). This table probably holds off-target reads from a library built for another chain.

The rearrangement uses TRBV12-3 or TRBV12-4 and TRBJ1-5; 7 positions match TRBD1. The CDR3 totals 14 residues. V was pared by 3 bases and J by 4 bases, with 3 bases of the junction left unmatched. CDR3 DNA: TGTGCCAGCAGTTTGGGACAGAGTAATCAGCCCCAGCATTTT. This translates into CASSLGQSNQPQHF.

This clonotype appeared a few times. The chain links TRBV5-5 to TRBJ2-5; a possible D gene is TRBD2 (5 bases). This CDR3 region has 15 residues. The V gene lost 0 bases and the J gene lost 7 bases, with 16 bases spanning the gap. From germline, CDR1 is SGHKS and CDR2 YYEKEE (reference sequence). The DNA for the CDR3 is TGTGCCAGCAGCTTGGTACTCCAGGAGAGCGGGACCCAGTACTTC. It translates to CASSLVLQESGTQYF.

The CDR3 sequence is CASSLIEDSGYEQYF. CDR3 DNA: TGCGCCAGCAGCCTCATAGAGGACTCCGGTTACGAGCAGTACTTC. The genes are TRBV4-1 and TRBJ2-7; tentative D call: TRBD2 (5 bases). Trimming stripped 4 bases from V and 4 bases from J, with 17 bases between. The CDR3 is 15 amino acids. CDR1 MGHRA and CDR2 YSYEKL come from the germline V gene.

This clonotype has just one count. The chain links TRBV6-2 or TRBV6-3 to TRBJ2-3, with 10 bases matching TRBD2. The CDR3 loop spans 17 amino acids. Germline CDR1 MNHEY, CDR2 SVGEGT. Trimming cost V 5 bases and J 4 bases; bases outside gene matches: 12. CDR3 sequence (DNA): TGTGCCAGCAGTCGGAGCGGGGGGGCGAAATCCGCAGATACGCAGTATTTT. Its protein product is CASSRSGGAKSADTQYF.

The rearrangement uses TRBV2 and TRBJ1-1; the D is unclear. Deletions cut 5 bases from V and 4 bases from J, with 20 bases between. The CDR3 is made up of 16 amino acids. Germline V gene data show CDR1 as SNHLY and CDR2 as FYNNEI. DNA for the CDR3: TGTGCCAGCAGTTATAATCCCCGTCCCCCGGGCACTGAAGCTTTCTTT. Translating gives CASSYNPRPPGTEAFF. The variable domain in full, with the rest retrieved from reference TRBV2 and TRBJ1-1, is EPEVTQTPSHQVTQMGQEVILRCVPISNHLYFYWYRQILGQKVEFLVSFYNNEISEKSEIFDDQFSVERPDGSNFTLKIRSTKLEDSAMYFCASSYNPRPPGTEAFFGQGTRLTVV.

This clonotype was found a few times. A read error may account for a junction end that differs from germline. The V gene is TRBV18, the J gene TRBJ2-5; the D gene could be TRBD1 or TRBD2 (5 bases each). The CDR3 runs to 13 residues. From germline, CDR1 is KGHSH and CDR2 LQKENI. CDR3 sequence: CASSPGVQENQYF. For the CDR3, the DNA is TGTGCCAGCTCACCGGGGGTCCAGGAGAACCAGTACTTC.

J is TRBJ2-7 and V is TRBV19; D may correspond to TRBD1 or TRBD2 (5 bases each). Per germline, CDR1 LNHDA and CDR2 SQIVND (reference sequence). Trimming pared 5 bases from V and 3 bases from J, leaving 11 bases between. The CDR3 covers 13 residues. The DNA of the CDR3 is TGTGCCAGTAGTCTCCGGGACGGCTACGAGCAGTACTTC. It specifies CASSLRDGYEQYF.

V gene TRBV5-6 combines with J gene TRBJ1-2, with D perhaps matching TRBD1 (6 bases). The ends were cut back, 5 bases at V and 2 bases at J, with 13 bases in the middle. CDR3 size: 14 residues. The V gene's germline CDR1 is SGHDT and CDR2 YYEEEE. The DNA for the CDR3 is TGTGCCAGCAGTCTCAAGACAGGCAACTATGGCTACACCTTC. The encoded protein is CASSLKTGNYGYTF.

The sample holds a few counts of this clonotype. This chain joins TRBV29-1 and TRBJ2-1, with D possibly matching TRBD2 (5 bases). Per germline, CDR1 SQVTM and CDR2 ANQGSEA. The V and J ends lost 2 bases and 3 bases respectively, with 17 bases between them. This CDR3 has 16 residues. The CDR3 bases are TGCAGCGTTGAATGGACTCGGAATCTTTACTACAATGAGCAGTTCTTC. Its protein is CSVEWTRNLYYNEQFF.

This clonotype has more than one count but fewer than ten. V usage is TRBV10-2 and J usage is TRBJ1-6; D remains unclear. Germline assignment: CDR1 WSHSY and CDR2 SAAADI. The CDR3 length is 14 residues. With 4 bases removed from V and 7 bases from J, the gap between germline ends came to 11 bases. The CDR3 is CASSGEGSNSPLHF. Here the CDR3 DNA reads TGCGCCAGCAGTGGGGAAGGTAGCAATTCACCCCTCCACTTT.